The clone carrying this T cell receptor beta chain was observed a single time. The sample belongs to a study of CD8 T cells in Susac syndrome. About the study: Clinical remission applied to roughly 8 sequenced Susac syndrome patients, and more than five had active disease.

The length of the CDR3 is 14 residues. The V gene lost 0 bases and the J gene lost 5 bases, with 11 bases spanning the gap. Germline V gene sequence: CDR1 SGHDT, CDR2 YYEEEE. With random hexamers, reverse transcription was performed on about 0.5 to 1 ug of RNA. Each CDR3 protein gets one entry after TCRdb re-called the immunoSEQ multiplex PCR reads with MiXCR. The sample lists approximately 50,000 distinct CDR3 sequences; 85% to 95% were seen once. This receptor was taken from a human donor with Susac syndrome. The chain couples TRBV5-6 to TRBJ1-1, with a weak D call TRBD1 (5 bases). The sample comprised CD8+ T cells from PBMCs. CDR3 amino acids: CASSLEGWVTEAFF. DNA for the CDR3: TGTGCCAGCAGCTTGGAGGGGTGGGTTACTGAAGCTTTCTTT.